This T cell receptor beta chain was captured by sequencing in a study of molecular identifiers for immune sequencing clone quantification. The study, taken as a whole, reports: Clones that had above 20 RNA copies took up over 99% of effector molecules but under 1% in naive cells.

TCRdb passed the PCR reads through MiXCR, listing each CDR3 protein once. The profile shows around 470,000 distinct CDR3 sequences, 25% of them singletons. This clonotype was seen ten or more times. Its antigen is currently unknown. Sequencing was carried out using naive CD8+ T cells from blood, with Jurkat cell RNA spiked in. Subset specified: FACS-sorted CD8+CD4-CCR7+CD45RA+ naive T cells. The source is a human donor in good health. Some libraries in this study had Jurkat cell RNA spiked in.

CDR3 sequence: CASSYSATLVMGTEAFF. CDR3 sequence (DNA): TGTGCCAGCAGTTACTCTGCCACCTTGGTAATGGGCACTGAAGCTTTCTTT. This sequence joins TRBV6-2 or TRBV6-3 and TRBJ1-1; no definite D call. Trimming removed 0 bases from V and 4 bases from J, with 18 bases in between. This CDR3 has 17 amino acids. Germline-derived CDR1 and CDR2 are MNHEY and SVGEGT.